This is a list of T cell receptor beta chains from one sample in a study of blood T cell repertoires in COVID-19. The repertoire was sequenced with immunoSEQ multiplex PCR; TCRdb's copy has only in-frame clones and lacks some. Found here are about 73,000 clones, over 75% of them singletons; the top ten hold roughly 4.5%. Sequences were obtained from peripheral blood. These receptors were obtained from a woman aged 55-69 years with acute or convalescent COVID-19. CDR3s include the opening cysteine and the closing phenylalanine or tryptophan. The D gene is left open where the match is weak. Clone size appears in some rows only: once, few, many, or a class for an expanded clone.

clone_size j_call d_call v_call cdr3_length cdr3_aa cdr3_nt
- TRBJ1-1 - TRBV7-9 14 CASSLASRATEAFF TGTGCCAGCAGCTTAGCCTCCAGGGCAACTGAAGCTTTCTTT
- TRBJ1-5 TRBD1 TRBV7-9 14 CASSLGQGNQPQHF TGTGCCAGCAGCTTGGGACAGGGCAATCAGCCCCAGCATTTT
- TRBJ2-1 TRBD1 TRBV2 19 CAIPDAGTAHLKFYNEQFF TGTGCCATACCCGATGCCGGGACAGCTCACTTGAAATTCTACAATGAGCAGTTCTTC
once TRBJ2-7 - TRBV9 13 CASSPEGLREQYF TGTGCCAGCAGCCCAGAGGGCCTTCGGGAGCAGTACTTC
- TRBJ1-6 - TRBV5-4 17 CASSLVPVGQYNSPLHF TGTGCCAGCAGCTTGGTCCCGGTTGGGCAGTATAATTCACCCCTCCACTTT
- TRBJ1-1 - TRBV5-6 18 CASSLYFPTVPSNTEAFF TGTGCCAGCAGCTTGTATTTTCCTACAGTTCCTTCGAACACTGAAGCTTTCTTT
- TRBJ1-2 - TRBV18 14 CASSPEGRGYGYTF TGTGCCAGCTCACCAGAGGGCCGCGGCTATGGCTACACCTTC
- TRBJ2-5 - TRBV13 13 CASSFMTEETQYF TGTGCCAGCAGCTTTATGACAGAGGAGACCCAGTACTTC
- TRBJ2-4 TRBD1 TRBV18 17 CASSPLSTGGAKNIQYF TGTGCCAGCTCACCACTTTCAACAGGGGGAGCCAAAAACATTCAGTACTTC
- TRBJ2-1 - TRBV4-1 15 CASSQTVDRYNEQFF TGCGCCAGCAGCCAAACCGTGGACAGATACAATGAGCAGTTCTTC
- TRBJ1-2 - TRBV19 14 CASSPTGGARGYTF TGTGCCAGTAGCCCAACGGGGGGCGCGAGGGGCTACACCTTC
- TRBJ2-1 - TRBV5-1 15 CASSLFLGAPDEQFF TGCGCCAGCAGCTTGTTTCTGGGGGCGCCGGATGAGCAGTTCTTC
- TRBJ1-5 - TRBV15 14 CATSRGQSNQPQHF TGTGCCACCAGCAGAGGACAGAGCAATCAGCCCCAGCATTTT
once TRBJ2-5 TRBD2 TRBV7-9 13 CASSVSGEETQYF TGTGCCAGCAGCGTTAGCGGGGAAGAGACCCAGTACTTC